These 9 T cell receptor beta chains were all obtained from the same sample, sequenced in a study of identical twins. TCRdb reanalysed the 5' RACE reads using MiXCR and keeps one entry per CDR3 protein. There are about 900,000 distinct CDR3 sequences in the sample; around 12% occur only once, and 1.5% to 2% lies in the top ten. These same records also appear under a second study, on yellow fever vaccine responses in identical twins.

Sample: PBMCs. These receptors came from a woman aged 18 to 35 in good health.

The sample holds a few counts of this clonotype. The rearrangement joins TRBV18 to TRBJ1-1, with D unclear. V shed 2 bases and J shed 7 bases, with 8 bases lying between them. Germline V CDR1 and CDR2: KGHSH, LQKENI. This CDR3 spans 12 amino acids. The CDR3 region is CASSPSSYEAFF. DNA for the CDR3: TGTGCCAGCTCACCATCCAGCTATGAAGCTTTCTTT.

This clonotype was detected a few times. This chain joins TRBV19 and TRBJ2-2; no firm D call. Deletions cut 3 bases from V and 2 bases from J, with 7 bases between. The length of the CDR3 is 14 residues. Per germline, CDR1 LNHDA and CDR2 SQIVND (reference sequence). The CDR3 loop is CASSIEINTGELFF. CDR3 coding DNA: TGTGCCAGTAGTATTGAAATTAACACCGGGGAGCTGTTTTTT. The variable domain in full, with the rest retrieved from reference TRBV19 and TRBJ2-2, is DGGITQSPKYLFRKEGQNVTLSCEQNLNHDAMYWYRQDPGQGLRLIYYSQIVNDFQKGDIAEGYSVSREKKESFPLTVTSAQKNPTAFYLCASSIEINTGELFFGEGSRLTVL.

This clonotype was detected a few times. CDR3 residues: CASSFSAGELFF. CDR3 nucleotide sequence: TGCGCCAGCAGCTTTTCAGCCGGGGAGCTGTTTTTT. The genes are TRBV5-1 and TRBJ2-2; D remains unclear. The germline gives CDR1 SGHRS, CDR2 YFSETQ. Trimming shortened V by 2 bases and J by 6 bases, and 5 bases separated the two germline ends. CDR3 length: 12 amino acids. Full variable domain (missing parts from reference TRBV5-1 and TRBJ2-2): KAGVTQTPRYLIKTRGQQVTLSCSPISGHRSVSWYQQTPGQGLQFLFEYFSETQRNKGNFPGRFSGRQFSNSRSEMNVSTLELGDSALYLCASSFSAGELFFGEGSRLTVL.

This clonotype was detected many times. J is TRBJ2-3 and V is TRBV7-3; D gene ambiguous. Per the germline V gene, CDR1 is SGHTA and CDR2 is FQGTGA. The CDR3 runs to 13 residues. The ends were cut back, 8 bases at V and 3 bases at J, with 12 bases in the middle. This CDR3 is CASAYLLTDTQYF. The CDR3 region has the DNA TGTGCCAGCGCATACCTCTTAACAGATACGCAGTATTTT.

This chain uses TRBV2 with TRBJ2-1; possibly TRBD2 for D (6 bases). Germline values: CDR1 SNHLY, CDR2 FYNNEI. V dropped 8 bases and J dropped 4 bases, with 15 bases sitting between them. This CDR3 contains 14 residues. The CDR3 protein is CASGPTGTYNEQFF. CDR3 DNA: TGTGCCAGCGGCCCTACGGGGACTTACAATGAGCAGTTCTTC.

This clonotype was picked up a small number of times. This sequence joins TRBV27 and TRBJ2-1; 8 nucleotides agree with TRBD2. Trimming removed 6 bases from V and 1 base from J; junction bases left unmatched: 11. The germline CDR1 and CDR2 sequences are MNHEY and SMNVEV (reference sequence). The CDR3 sequence is 17 residues long. CDR3 nucleotides: TGTGCCAGCAGCCCCGTGAGCGGGAGTCATTCCTACAATGAGCAGTTCTTC. This translates into CASSPVSGSHSYNEQFF.

This clonotype has only a few counts. This sequence joins TRBV24-1 and TRBJ2-3, with 8 bases fitting TRBD1. Trimming took 5 bases from V and 5 from J; bases not matched to a gene: 5. Germline V gene lookup returns CDR1 KGHDR and CDR2 SFDVKD. The CDR3 loop spans 14 amino acids. CDR3 in DNA: TGTGCCACCAGTGGCCAGGGGGCGGGAGATACGCAGTATTTT. Encoded protein: CATSGQGAGDTQYF.

The chain is built from TRBV5-1 and TRBJ2-1; 7 bases align to TRBD1. Germline trimming cut 0 bases from V and 13 bases from J; bases unmatched to any gene: 13. This CDR3 has 15 amino acids. Germline-derived CDR1 and CDR2 are SGHRS and YFSETQ. CDR3 in amino acids: CASSLVGDSTLGQFF. CDR3 sequence (DNA): TGCGCCAGCAGCTTGGTGGGGGACAGTACCTTGGGACAGTTCTTC.

J is TRBJ1-1 and V is TRBV7-6, with 7 bases matching TRBD1. Per the germline V gene, CDR1 is SGHVS and CDR2 is FNYEAQ. The junction had 5 bases not matched to a gene; V was cut back by 1 base and J by 0 bases. This CDR3 region has 16 residues. DNA of the CDR3: TGTGCCAGCAGCTTAGTCGGGGGACAGATGAACACTGAAGCTTTCTTT. Translated: CASSLVGGQMNTEAFF.